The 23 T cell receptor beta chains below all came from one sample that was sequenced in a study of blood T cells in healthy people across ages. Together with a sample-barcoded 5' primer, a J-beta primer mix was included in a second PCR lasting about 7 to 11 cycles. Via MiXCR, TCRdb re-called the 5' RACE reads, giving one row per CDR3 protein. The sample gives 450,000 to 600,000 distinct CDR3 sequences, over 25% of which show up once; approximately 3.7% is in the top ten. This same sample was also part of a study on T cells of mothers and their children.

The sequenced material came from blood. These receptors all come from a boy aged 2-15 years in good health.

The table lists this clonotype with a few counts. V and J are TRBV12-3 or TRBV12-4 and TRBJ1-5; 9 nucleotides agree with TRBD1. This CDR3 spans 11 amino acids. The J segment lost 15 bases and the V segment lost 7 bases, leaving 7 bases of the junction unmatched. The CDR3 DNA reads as TGTGCCAGCACCAGGACAGGGGATGGGCATTTT. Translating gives CASTRTGDGHF.

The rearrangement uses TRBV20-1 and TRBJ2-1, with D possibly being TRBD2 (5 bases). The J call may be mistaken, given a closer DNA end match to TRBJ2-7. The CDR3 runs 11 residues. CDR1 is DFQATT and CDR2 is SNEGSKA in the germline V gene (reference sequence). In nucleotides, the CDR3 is TGCAGTGCGCTCCTAGCTTCCGAGCAGTACTTC. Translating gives CSALLASEQYF.

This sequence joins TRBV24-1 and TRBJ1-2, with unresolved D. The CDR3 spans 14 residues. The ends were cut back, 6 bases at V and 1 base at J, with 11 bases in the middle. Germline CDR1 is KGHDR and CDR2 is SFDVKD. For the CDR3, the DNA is TGTGCCACCAGTAAGCCGGACGGTAACTATGGCTACACCTTC. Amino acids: CATSKPDGNYGYTF.

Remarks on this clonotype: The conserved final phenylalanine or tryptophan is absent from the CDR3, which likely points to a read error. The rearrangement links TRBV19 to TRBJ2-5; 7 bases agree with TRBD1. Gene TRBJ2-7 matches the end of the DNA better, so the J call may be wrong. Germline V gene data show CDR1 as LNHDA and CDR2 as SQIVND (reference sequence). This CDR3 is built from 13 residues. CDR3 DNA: TGTGCCAGTAGTATAGGGGACAGATACGAGCAGTACCTC. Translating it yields CASSIGDRYEQYL.

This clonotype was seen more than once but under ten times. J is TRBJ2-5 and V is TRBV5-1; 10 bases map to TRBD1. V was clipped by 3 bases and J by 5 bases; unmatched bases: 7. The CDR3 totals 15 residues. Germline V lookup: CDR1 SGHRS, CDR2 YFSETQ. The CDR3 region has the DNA TGCGCCAGCAGCTCTGTGACAGGGGGCCGGGAGACCCAGTACTTC. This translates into CASSSVTGGRETQYF.

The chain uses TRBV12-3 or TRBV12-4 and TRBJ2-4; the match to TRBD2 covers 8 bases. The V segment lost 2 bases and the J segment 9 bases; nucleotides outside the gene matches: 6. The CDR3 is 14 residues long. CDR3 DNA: TGTGCCAGCAGTTTAACGGGGGGGGGCGGCATTCAGTACTTC. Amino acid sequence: CASSLTGGGGIQYF.

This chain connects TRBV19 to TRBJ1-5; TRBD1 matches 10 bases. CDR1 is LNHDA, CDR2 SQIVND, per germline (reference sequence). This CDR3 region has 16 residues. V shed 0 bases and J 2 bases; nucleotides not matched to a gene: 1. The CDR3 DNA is TGTGCCAGTAGTATAGACGGGACAGGGGGCAATCAGCCCCAGCATTTT. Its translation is CASSIDGTGGNQPQHF.

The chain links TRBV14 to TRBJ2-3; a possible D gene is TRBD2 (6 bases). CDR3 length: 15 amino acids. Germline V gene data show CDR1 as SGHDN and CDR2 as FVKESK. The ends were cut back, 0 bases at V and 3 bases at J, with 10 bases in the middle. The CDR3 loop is CASSQDTSLTDTQYF. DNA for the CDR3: TGTGCCAGCAGCCAAGATACTAGCCTAACAGATACGCAGTATTTT.

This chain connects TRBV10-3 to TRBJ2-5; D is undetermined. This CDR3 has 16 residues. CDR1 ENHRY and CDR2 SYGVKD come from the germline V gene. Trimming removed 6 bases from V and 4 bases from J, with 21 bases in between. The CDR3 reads CAISDQPKGGRETQYF. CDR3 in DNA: TGTGCCATCAGCGACCAACCAAAAGGTGGACGAGAGACCCAGTACTTC.

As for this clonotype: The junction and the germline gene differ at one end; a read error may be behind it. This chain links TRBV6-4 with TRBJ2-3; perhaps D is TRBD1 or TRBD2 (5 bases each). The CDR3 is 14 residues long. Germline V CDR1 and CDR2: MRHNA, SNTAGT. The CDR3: CAGSDSWGSDTQYF. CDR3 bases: TGTGCCGGCAGTGACTCATGGGGGTCGGATACGCAGTATTTT.

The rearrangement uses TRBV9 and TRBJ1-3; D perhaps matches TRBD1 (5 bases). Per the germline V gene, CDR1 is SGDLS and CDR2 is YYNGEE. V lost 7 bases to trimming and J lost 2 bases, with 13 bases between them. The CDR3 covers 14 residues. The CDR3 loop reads CASGDDLTGNTIYF. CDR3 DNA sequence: TGTGCCAGCGGGGACGATTTGACTGGAAACACCATATATTTT.

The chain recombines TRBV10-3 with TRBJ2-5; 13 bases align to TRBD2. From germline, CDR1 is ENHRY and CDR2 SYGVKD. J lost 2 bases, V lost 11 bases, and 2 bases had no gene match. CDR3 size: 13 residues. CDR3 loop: CAAGLAGQETQYF. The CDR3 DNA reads TGTGCCGCGGGACTAGCGGGACAAGAGACCCAGTACTTC.

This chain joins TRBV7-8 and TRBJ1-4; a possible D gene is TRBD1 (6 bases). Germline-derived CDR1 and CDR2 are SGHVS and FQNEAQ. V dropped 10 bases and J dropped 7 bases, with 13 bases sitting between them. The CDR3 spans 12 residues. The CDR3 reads CATTGWGEKLFF. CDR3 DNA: TGTGCCACGACAGGATGGGGTGAAAAACTGTTTTTT. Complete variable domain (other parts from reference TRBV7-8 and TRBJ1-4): GAGVSQSPRYKVAKRGQDVALRCDPISGHVSLFWYQQALGQGPEFLTYFQNEAQLDKSGLPSDRFFAERPEGSVSTLKIQRTQQEDSAVYLCATTGWGEKLFFGSGTQLSVL.

CDR3 amino acids: CSLGPGGPLETQYF. CDR3 nucleotides: TGCAGTCTCGGCCCGGGGGGTCCTTTAGAGACCCAGTACTTC. The genes are TRBV20-1 and TRBJ2-5; 7 nucleotides match TRBD2. From germline, CDR1 is DFQATT and CDR2 SNEGSKA (reference sequence). V lost 8 bases to trimming and J lost 4 bases; unmatched junction nucleotides: 13. The CDR3 runs to 14 residues.

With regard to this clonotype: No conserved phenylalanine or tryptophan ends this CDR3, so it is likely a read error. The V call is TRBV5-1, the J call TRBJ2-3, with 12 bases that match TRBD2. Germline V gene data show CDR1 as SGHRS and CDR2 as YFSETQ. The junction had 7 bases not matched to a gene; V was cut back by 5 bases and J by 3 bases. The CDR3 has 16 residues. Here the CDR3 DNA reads TGCGCCAGCAGGCCCGGACTAGCGGGATTAACAGATACGCAGTATTCT. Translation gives CASRPGLAGLTDTQYS.

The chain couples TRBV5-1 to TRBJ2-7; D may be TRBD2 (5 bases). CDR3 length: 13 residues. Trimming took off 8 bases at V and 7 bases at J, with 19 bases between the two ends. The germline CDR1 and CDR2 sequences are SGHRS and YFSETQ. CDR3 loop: CARTDGNDPEQYF. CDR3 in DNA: TGCGCCAGAACGGACGGGAACGACCCGGAGCAGTACTTC.

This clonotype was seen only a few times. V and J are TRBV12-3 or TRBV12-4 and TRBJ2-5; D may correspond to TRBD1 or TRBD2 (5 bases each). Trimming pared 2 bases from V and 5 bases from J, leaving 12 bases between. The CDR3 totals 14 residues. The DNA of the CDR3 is TGTGCCAGCAGTTTATGGGACCTCCGGGAGACCCAGTACTTC. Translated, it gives CASSLWDLRETQYF.

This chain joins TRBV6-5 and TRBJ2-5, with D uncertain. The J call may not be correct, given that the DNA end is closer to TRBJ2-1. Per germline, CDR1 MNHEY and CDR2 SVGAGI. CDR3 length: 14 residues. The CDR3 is CASSYSSRFNEQFF. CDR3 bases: TGTGCCAGCAGTTACTCGAGCAGGTTCAATGAGCAGTTCTTC.

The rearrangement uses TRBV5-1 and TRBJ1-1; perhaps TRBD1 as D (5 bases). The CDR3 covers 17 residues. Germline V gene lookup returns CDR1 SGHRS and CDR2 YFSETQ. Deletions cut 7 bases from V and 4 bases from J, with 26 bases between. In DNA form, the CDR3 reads TGCGCCAGCCACCGTCAACCGGGCCAAGGGGTTGGCACTGAAGCTTTCTTT. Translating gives CASHRQPGQGVGTEAFF.

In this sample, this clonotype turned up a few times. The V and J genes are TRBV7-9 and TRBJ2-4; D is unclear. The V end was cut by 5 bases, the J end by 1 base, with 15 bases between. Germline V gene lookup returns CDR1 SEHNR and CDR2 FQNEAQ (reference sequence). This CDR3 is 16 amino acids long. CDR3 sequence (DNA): TGTGCCAGCAGCCACGGGCTCGACCTGGCCAAAAACATTCAGTACTTC. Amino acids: CASSHGLDLAKNIQYF.

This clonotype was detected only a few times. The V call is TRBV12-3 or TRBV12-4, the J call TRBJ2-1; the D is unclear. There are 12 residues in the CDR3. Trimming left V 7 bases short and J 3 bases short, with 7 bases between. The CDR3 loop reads CASTRNYNEQFF. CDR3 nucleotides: TGTGCCAGCACCAGGAACTACAATGAGCAGTTCTTC.

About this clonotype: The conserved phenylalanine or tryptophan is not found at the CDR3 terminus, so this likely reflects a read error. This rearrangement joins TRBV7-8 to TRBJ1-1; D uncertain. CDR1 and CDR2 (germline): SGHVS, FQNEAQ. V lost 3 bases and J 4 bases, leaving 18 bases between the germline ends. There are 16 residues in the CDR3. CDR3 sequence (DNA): TGTGCCAGCAGCTTGTTGGTCCAAGGCGGGAGCACTGAAGCTTTCCTT. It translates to CASSLLVQGGSTEAFL.

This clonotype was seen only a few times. DNA of the CDR3: TGTGCCAGCAGTGACTCTCCTAGCGGGGGGCACAATGAGCAGTTCTTC. Protein sequence: CASSDSPSGGHNEQFF. The chain couples TRBV6-4 to TRBJ2-1; 11 nucleotides align to TRBD2. From germline, CDR1 is MRHNA and CDR2 SNTAGT. With 0 bases clipped from V and 5 bases from J, the junction kept 3 bases outside the gene matches. The CDR3 consists of 16 residues.